The sequence of this TCR beta chain was determined in a study of OX40 agonist ivuxolimab in advanced cancers. Study details: Patients were dosed with the agonistic anti-OX40 (CD134) antibody ivuxolimab.

Germline V gene sequence: CDR1 SGHNT, CDR2 YENEEA. V was trimmed by 1 base and J by 3 bases, leaving 10 bases between them. The CDR3 contains 15 residues. Study-wide results and limits: In the 0.1 to 3.0 mg/kg range, CD4+ and CD8+ blood T cells had expanded clonally by week 6. Expanded clones were, on average, more numerous among CD8+ T cells than CD4+.

Patients were ruled out by autoimmune disease history or systemic immunosuppression. Some clones are missing from TCRdb's copy, which holds only in-frame ones; the method was immunoSEQ multiplex PCR. Of 72,000 or so clones in the sample, around 87% were seen once. A remark on this clone: The antigen is not known.

The chain recombines TRBV11-3 with TRBJ2-1; TRBD2 is a possible D gene (6 bases). Source: CD4+ or CD8+ T cells sorted from blood, taken in a trial of the OX40 agonist ivuxolimab. This TCR was recovered from an adult with an advanced solid tumor such as melanoma, head and neck, liver or kidney cancer. This CDR3 is CASSLVSGVYNEQFF. The CDR3 DNA is TGTGCCAGCAGCTTAGTCTCGGGGGTCTACAATGAGCAGTTCTTC.